One sample yielded the 30 T cell receptor beta chains listed below, sequenced in a study of beta chain features in type 1 diabetes. Study-level results: When Type 1 diabetes patients were examined, their TCRB CDR3s proved moderately but significantly shorter in all four CD4+ subsets.

No antigens are known for them. Sequencing targeted expressed TCRB transcripts, as all isolated RNA had been reverse transcribed. Repertoires were generated with immunoSEQ multiplex PCR, while TCRdb's copy carries only in-frame clones and drops some. The sample lists more than 100,000 clones, around 30% seen once, with around 0.5% in the top ten. Material: central memory CD4+ T cells from blood. These receptors were collected from a woman younger than 30 with type 1 diabetes.

The chain combines TRBV7-2 with TRBJ1-1; D uncertain. This CDR3 is 14 amino acids long. Trimming stripped 7 bases from V and 5 bases from J, with 17 bases between. Looked up from germline, CDR1 is SGHTA and CDR2 is FQGNSA. CDR3 sequence (DNA): TGTGCCAGCACCCCAAGTCGTGGAGGGACTGAAGCTTTCTTT. Its translation is CASTPSRGGTEAFF.

The chain recombines TRBV7-9 with TRBJ2-1; the match to TRBD2 covers 10 bases. Germline loops: CDR1 SEHNR, CDR2 FQNEAQ (reference sequence). The junction had 9 bases not matched to a gene; V was cut back by 1 base and J by 0 bases. This CDR3 has 19 residues. The CDR3 nucleotides are TGTGCCAGCAGCTTAGTTCGTAGCGGGAGGCCCAACTCCTACAATGAGCAGTTCTTC. This codes for CASSLVRSGRPNSYNEQFF.

The rearrangement uses TRBV7-9 and TRBJ1-1; possible D gene TRBD1, 6 bases. The CDR3 consists of 14 residues. The V end was cut by 1 base, the J end by 8 bases, with 14 bases between. Germline-derived CDR1 and CDR2 are SEHNR and FQNEAQ (reference sequence). The CDR3 here is CASSLGVGALEAFF. Written as DNA, the CDR3 is TGTGCCAGCAGCTTAGGAGTGGGGGCCCTCGAAGCTTTCTTT.

This clone has more than one count but fewer than ten. The CDR3 bases are TGTGCCAGCAGCGAGGGACAGCTAGCCAAAAACATTCAGTACTTC. This translates into CASSEGQLAKNIQYF. The V call is TRBV5-4, the J call TRBJ2-4; 7 nucleotides match TRBD1. V shed 4 bases and J 0 bases; nucleotides not matched to a gene: 4. This CDR3 has 15 residues. Per germline, CDR1 SGHNT and CDR2 YYREEE (reference sequence).

J is TRBJ2-7 and V is TRBV10-2; 8 bases match TRBD1. This CDR3 spans 15 amino acids. J gave up 5 bases and V 8 bases, and 14 bases lay outside the gene matches. CDR1 WSHSY and CDR2 SAAADI come from the germline V gene. The CDR3 DNA reads TGCGCCAGCCCGCCAGCCCGGACAGGGCTGGACGAGCAGTACGTC. Encoded protein: CASPPARTGLDEQYV.

The sample holds many counts of this clone. The rearrangement joins TRBV2 to TRBJ2-7; possible D gene TRBD2, 5 bases. This CDR3 is 13 amino acids long. V shed 7 bases and J shed 2 bases, with 12 bases lying between them. Germline V gene lookup returns CDR1 SNHLY and CDR2 FYNNEI. CDR3 amino acids: CASMGGGTYEQYF. DNA of the CDR3: TGTGCCAGCATGGGCGGAGGAACCTACGAGCAGTACTTC.

V usage is TRBV30 and J usage is TRBJ2-3, with 7 bases matching TRBD2. The germline V gene encodes CDR1 GTSNPN and CDR2 SVGIG (reference sequence). The CDR3 has 15 residues. The junction had 8 bases not matched to a gene; V was cut back by 2 bases and J by 3 bases. As DNA, the CDR3 is TGTGCCTGGAGTAGCAAGCGGGAAAGGACAGATACGCAGTATTTT. This translates into CAWSSKRERTDTQYF.

The CDR3 nucleotides read TGCGCCAGCAGCTTGGACAGGGTGGACCTTAATGAGCAGTTCTTC. The encoded protein is CASSLDRVDLNEQFF. The V call is TRBV5-1, the J call TRBJ2-1, with D possibly TRBD1 on 6 matching bases. This CDR3 region has 15 residues. V lost 0 bases and J lost 7, with 14 bases in between. CDR1 SGHRS and CDR2 YFSETQ come from the germline V gene.

The chain has TRBV5-4 and TRBJ2-1, with 14 bases fitting TRBD2. The CDR3 has 15 residues. V trimming: 4 bases; J trimming: 8 bases; junction bases outside the gene matches: 5. Germline CDR1 reads SGHNT; CDR2 reads YYREEE (reference sequence). The CDR3 DNA sequence: TGTGCCAGCAGCCCCGGGACTAGCGGGGGCTATGAGCAGTTCTTC. Translated, it gives CASSPGTSGGYEQFF. Looking up the rest from reference TRBV5-4 and TRBJ2-1 gives the full variable domain: ETGVTQSPTHLIKTRGQQVTLRCSSQSGHNTVSWYQQALGQGPQFIFQYYREEENGRGNFPPRFSGLQFPNYSSELNVNALELDDSALYLCASSPGTSGGYEQFFGPGTRLTVL.

This clone showed up many times. This chain links TRBV7-9 with TRBJ1-2, with D perhaps matching TRBD1 (6 bases). Per the germline V gene, CDR1 is SEHNR and CDR2 is FQNEAQ (reference sequence). V shed 5 bases and J shed 5 bases, with 15 bases lying between them. CDR3 length equals 14 residues. This CDR3 is CASSPVDRFYGYTF. The CDR3 coding sequence is TGTGCCAGCAGCCCCGTAGACAGGTTTTATGGCTACACCTTC.

This sequence joins TRBV14 and TRBJ2-1; possible D gene TRBD1, 7 bases. The germline V gene has CDR1 SGHDN and CDR2 FVKESK. Deletions cut 7 bases from V and 9 bases from J, with 22 bases between. This CDR3 is built from 15 residues. CDR3 in amino acids: CASTSLAGGTSEQFF. In nucleotides, the CDR3 is TGTGCCAGCACCTCGTTGGCAGGGGGGACGAGTGAGCAGTTCTTC.

This chain uses TRBV10-2 with TRBJ2-7; TRBD2 aligns across 10 bases. Germline V gene lookup returns CDR1 WSHSY and CDR2 SAAADI. The CDR3 spans 13 residues. V was pared by 6 bases and J by 5 bases, with 4 bases of the junction left unmatched. CDR3 residues: CASRLAGGDEQYV. The DNA of the CDR3 is TGCGCCAGCAGGTTAGCGGGAGGAGACGAGCAGTACGTC.

The chain combines TRBV19 with TRBJ1-5; D might be TRBD1 (5 bases). Germline values: CDR1 LNHDA, CDR2 SQIVND (reference sequence). V was cut by 3 bases and J by 7 bases, with 7 bases left in between. CDR3 length: 12 amino acids. The CDR3 region has the DNA TGTGCCAGTAGTATGGGGCTCCAGCCCCAGCATTTT. Amino acids: CASSMGLQPQHF.

The chain has TRBV10-1 and TRBJ2-5, with TRBD2 identical over 9 bases. J was trimmed by 7 bases and V by 0 bases; bases with no gene match: 0. The germline V gene has CDR1 WNHNN and CDR2 SYGVQD (reference sequence). The CDR3 is 13 amino acids. The CDR3 here is CASSESTSGTQYF. Here the CDR3 DNA reads TGCGCCAGCAGTGAGTCGACTAGCGGGACCCAGTACTTC.

This clone was detected a few times. In nucleotides, the CDR3 is TGTGCCAGCAGCGCAGCCACAGGGGCTCCCTACGAGCAGTACGTC. Translated, it gives CASSAATGAPYEQYV. This chain connects TRBV7-2 to TRBJ2-7; 7 bases map to TRBD1. Germline values: CDR1 SGHTA, CDR2 FQGNSA. V shed 5 bases, J shed 2 bases, and the junction held 9 bases outside the gene matches. The CDR3 runs to 15 residues.

The chain carries TRBV6-5 and TRBJ2-7; D is possibly TRBD2 (6 bases). V shed 6 bases and J shed 1 base, with 10 bases lying between them. Germline assignment: CDR1 MNHEY and CDR2 SVGAGI. CDR3 length: 13 amino acids. The CDR3 sequence: CASSRGTSYEQYF. The CDR3 coding sequence is TGTGCCAGCAGCCGCGGGACTTCCTACGAGCAGTACTTC.

This clone came up a few times. The chain combines TRBV2 with TRBJ2-2; D perhaps matches TRBD2 (5 bases). Deletions cut 6 bases from V and 5 bases from J, with 10 bases between. The CDR3 loop spans 13 amino acids. Germline V gene data show CDR1 as SNHLY and CDR2 as FYNNEI. CDR3 sequence reads: CASRDSRTGELFF. The DNA for the CDR3 is TGTGCCAGCAGGGACTCCCGGACCGGGGAGCTGTTTTTT.

The sample holds a few counts of this clone. The sample has other DNA sequences that encode this CDR3 too. The chain couples TRBV7-8 to TRBJ2-7; the D is unclear. The V end was cut by 5 bases, the J end by 4 bases, with 6 bases between. There are 11 residues in the CDR3. Germline V gene data show CDR1 as SGHVS and CDR2 as FQNEAQ. This chain's CDR3 is CASSLRYEQYF. DNA for the CDR3: TGTGCCAGCAGCCTACGGTACGAGCAGTACTTC.

There are many counts of this clone. This rearrangement joins TRBV6-5 to TRBJ2-1; TRBD1 matches 8 bases. The CDR3 is made up of 14 amino acids. Germline CDR1 MNHEY, CDR2 SVGAGI. CDR3 coding DNA: TGTGCTTTAACGGACAGGGTTGGTGACAATGAGCAGTTCTTC. The encoded protein is CALTDRVGDNEQFF.

The gene calls are TRBV7-2 and TRBJ2-3; 7 bases fit TRBD1. J was trimmed by 2 bases and V by 1 base; bases with no gene match: 0. The germline V gene encodes CDR1 SGHTA and CDR2 FQGNSA. The CDR3 is 14 amino acids. The CDR3 protein is CASSLEGATDTQYF. The DNA for the CDR3 is TGTGCCAGCAGCTTAGAGGGGGCCACAGATACGCAGTATTTT. The variable domain in full, completed from reference TRBV7-2 and TRBJ2-3, reads GAGVSQSPSNKVTEKGKDVELRCDPISGHTALYWYRQSLGQGLEFLIYFQGNSAPDKSGLPSDRFSAERTGGSVSTLTIQRTQQEDSAVYLCASSLEGATDTQYFGPGTRLTVL.

J is TRBJ2-1 and V is TRBV14, with a tentative D call TRBD2 (5 bases). CDR3 length equals 15 residues. Germline CDR1 reads SGHDN; CDR2 reads FVKESK. The ends were cut back, 6 bases at V and 0 bases at J, with 12 bases in the middle. The CDR3 sequence is CASSDWTPSYNEQFF. The DNA for the CDR3 is TGTGCCAGCAGTGATTGGACTCCCTCCTACAATGAGCAGTTCTTC.

In DNA, the CDR3 is TGCAGCGTTGAAAGCCCAGGGGTCAAAAACATTCAGTACTTC. This translates into CSVESPGVKNIQYF. V gene TRBV29-1 combines with J gene TRBJ2-4; D possibly corresponds to TRBD1 (6 bases). Germline CDR1 and CDR2: SQVTM and ANQGSEA. This CDR3 has 14 amino acids. Trimming pared 2 bases from V and 3 bases from J, leaving 11 bases between.

This clone appeared a few times. The chain joins TRBV19 to TRBJ1-3, with D uncertain. The CDR3 runs 14 residues. Between the trimmed V and J ends, which lost 6 bases and 0 bases, there was a span of 9 bases. Germline V gene lookup returns CDR1 LNHDA and CDR2 SQIVND (reference sequence). DNA for the CDR3: TGTGCCAGTAGCGCACAATACTCTGGAAACACCATATATTTT. Translated, it gives CASSAQYSGNTIYF. Together with reference TRBV19 and TRBJ1-3, the CDR3 gives the full variable domain: DGGITQSPKYLFRKEGQNVTLSCEQNLNHDAMYWYRQDPGQGLRLIYYSQIVNDFQKGDIAEGYSVSREKKESFPLTVTSAQKNPTAFYLCASSAQYSGNTIYFGEGSWLTVV.

V is TRBV28 and J is TRBJ2-5, with 9 bases fitting TRBD2. The CDR3 is 15 amino acids. With V trimmed by 6 bases and J by 5 bases, 10 bases remained unmatched. From germline, CDR1 is MDHEN and CDR2 SYDVKM. The CDR3 region is CASRRGGRAGETQYF. CDR3 DNA sequence: TGTGCCAGCAGACGGGGCGGGAGGGCCGGGGAGACCCAGTACTTC.

The chain employs TRBV6-5 and TRBJ1-2; the D gene is possibly TRBD1 (6 bases). The germline V gene has CDR1 MNHEY and CDR2 SVGAGI. CDR3 length: 13 amino acids. Trimming shortened V by 6 bases and J by 2 bases, and 10 bases separated the two germline ends. CDR3 sequence: CASRLDRNYGYTF. The CDR3, as DNA: TGTGCCAGCAGACTAGACAGGAACTATGGCTACACCTTC.

There are a few counts of this clone. The rearrangement links TRBV29-1 to TRBJ1-4; D not resolved. With 4 bases removed from V and 7 bases from J, the gap between germline ends came to 16 bases. Germline lookup yields CDR1 SQVTM and CDR2 ANQGSEA. There are 14 residues in the CDR3. CDR3 residues: CSVGIANEGEKLFF. For the CDR3, the DNA is TGCAGCGTTGGTATCGCGAACGAGGGTGAAAAACTGTTTTTT.

This clone was seen only once. The chain recombines TRBV30 with TRBJ2-3; 9 bases match TRBD2. Germline values: CDR1 GTSNPN, CDR2 SVGIG (reference sequence). The CDR3 consists of 19 residues. Trimming took 8 bases from V and 4 from J; bases not matched to a gene: 25. CDR3 protein: CAPPIRLAGPCLGSDTQYF. The CDR3 coding sequence is TGTGCCCCTCCCATCCGGCTAGCGGGACCATGCCTAGGTTCAGATACGCAGTATTTT.

This clone was found a few times. The V gene is TRBV11-2, the J gene TRBJ2-1; 11 bases map to TRBD1. The germline V gene encodes CDR1 SGHAT and CDR2 FQNNGV. The CDR3 totals 13 residues. V lost 10 bases to trimming and J lost 10 bases; unmatched junction nucleotides: 9. CDR3 nucleotides: TGTGCCACCGGACAGGGGGCAATCCGAGAGCAGTTCTTC. Residues: CATGQGAIREQFF. Full variable domain (outside the CDR3, taken from reference TRBV11-2 and TRBJ2-1): EAGVAQSPRYKIIEKRQSVAFWCNPISGHATLYWYQQILGQGPKLLIQFQNNGVVDDSQLPKDRFSAERLKGVDSTLKIQPAKLEDSAVYLCATGQGAIREQFFGPGTRLTVL.

V and J are TRBV7-2 and TRBJ2-3; TRBD2 is a possible D gene (6 bases). Trimming pared 3 bases from V and 2 bases from J, leaving 12 bases between. The germline V gene has CDR1 SGHTA and CDR2 FQGNSA. CDR3 size: 15 residues. The CDR3: CASSFYSGPTDTQYF. The CDR3 nucleotides are TGTGCCAGCAGCTTTTATAGCGGCCCCACAGATACGCAGTATTTT.

This chain uses TRBV18 with TRBJ2-2; D call uncertain. The germline V gene encodes CDR1 KGHSH and CDR2 LQKENI. Trimming took 2 bases from V and 5 from J, leaving 6 bases between them. This CDR3 has 13 amino acids. The CDR3 nucleotides are TGTGCCAGCTCACCAGAGTATACCGGGGAGCTGTTTTTT. The encoded protein is CASSPEYTGELFF.